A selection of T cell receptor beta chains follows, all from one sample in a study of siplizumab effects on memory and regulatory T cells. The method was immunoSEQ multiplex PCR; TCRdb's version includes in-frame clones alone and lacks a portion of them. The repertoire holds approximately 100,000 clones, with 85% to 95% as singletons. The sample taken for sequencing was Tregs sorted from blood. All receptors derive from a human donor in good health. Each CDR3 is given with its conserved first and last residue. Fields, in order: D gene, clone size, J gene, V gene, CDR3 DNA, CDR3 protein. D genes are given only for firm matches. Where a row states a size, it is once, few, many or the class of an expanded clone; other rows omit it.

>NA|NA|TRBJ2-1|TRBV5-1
TGCGCCAGCAGCTTGGGGGGTTTGGTCCGCAATGAGCAGTTCTTC
CASSLGGLVRNEQFF
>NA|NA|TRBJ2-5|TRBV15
TGTGCCACCAGCGGAGGGACAGTCATCGGAAAGACCCAGTACTTC
CATSGGTVIGKTQYF
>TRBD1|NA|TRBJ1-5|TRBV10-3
TGTGCCACCGCGACAGGGTTTAGCAATCAGCCCCAGCATTTT
CATATGFSNQPQHF
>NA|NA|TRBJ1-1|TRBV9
TGTGCCAGCAGCGTGGACTTTAGGTGGCCTGAAGCTTTCTTT
CASSVDFRWPEAFF
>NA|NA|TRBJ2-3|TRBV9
TGTGCCAGCAGCCCCAGTTTATGGGGCGATACGCAGTATTTT
CASSPSLWGDTQYF
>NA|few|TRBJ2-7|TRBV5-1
TGCGCCAGCAGCCCTACCATCGGGTCCACCTACGAGCAGTACTTC
CASSPTIGSTYEQYF
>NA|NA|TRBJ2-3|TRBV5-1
TGCGCCAGCAACAGCCAGGGAACCGGCACAGATACGCAGTATTTT
CASNSQGTGTDTQYF
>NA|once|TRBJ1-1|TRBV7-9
TGTGCCAGCAGCTTCGGGGTTGGGACTGAAGCTTTCTTT
CASSFGVGTEAFF
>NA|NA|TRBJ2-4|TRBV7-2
TGTGCCAGCAGCTTGGGGGCCTTAGCCAAAAACATTCAGTACTTC
CASSLGALAKNIQYF
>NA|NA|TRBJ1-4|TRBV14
TGTGCCAGCAGTCCCTTAGCGGGAAAACTGTTTTTT
CASSPLAGKLFF
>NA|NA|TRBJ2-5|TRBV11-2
TGTGCCAGCAGCTTAGGTGGAGGGAGGGAGACCCAGTACTTC
CASSLGGGRETQYF
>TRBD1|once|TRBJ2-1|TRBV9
TGTGCCAGCAGCGTCGGACAGGGGGCCTACAATGAGCAGTTCTTC
CASSVGQGAYNEQFF
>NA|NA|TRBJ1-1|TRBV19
TGTGCCAGTAGGCCGGGGCCGATGACGGTGGGGACTGAAGCTTTCTTT
CASRPGPMTVGTEAFF
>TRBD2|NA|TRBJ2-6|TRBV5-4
TGTGCCAGCAGCTCAGGAGGGAGACTAGCGGGGGGGACTGGGGCCAACGTCCTGACTTTC
CASSSGGRLAGGTGANVLTF
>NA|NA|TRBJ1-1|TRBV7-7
TGTGCTAGCAGTAAGGATGGGGACACTGAAGCTTTCTTT
CASSKDGDTEAFF
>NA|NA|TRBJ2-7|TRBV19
TGTGCCAGTAGGCTGCAGGGGTTTAGCTCCTACGAGCAGTACTTC
CASRLQGFSSYEQYF
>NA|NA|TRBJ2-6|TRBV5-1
TGCGCCAGCAGCTTCGACAACTCTGGGGCCAACGTCCTGACTTTC
CASSFDNSGANVLTF
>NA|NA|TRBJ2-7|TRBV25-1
TGTGCCAGCAGTGAACCGGGCCCTACCTACGAGCAGTACTTC
CASSEPGPTYEQYF
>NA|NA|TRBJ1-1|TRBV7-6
TGTGCCAGCAGCAATGGACGGAACACTGAAGCTTTCTTT
CASSNGRNTEAFF
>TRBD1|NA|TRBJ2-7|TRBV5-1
TGCGCCAGCAGTCTGGGGACAGGGAGCCACGAGCAGTACTTC
CASSLGTGSHEQYF
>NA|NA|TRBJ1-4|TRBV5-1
TGCGCCAGCAGCCCGTCCAATGAAAAACTGTTTTTT
CASSPSNEKLFF
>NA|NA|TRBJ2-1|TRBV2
TGTGCCAGCAGTGGGGGACCTCCGCGAGCACAGTTCTTC
CASSGGPPRAQFF
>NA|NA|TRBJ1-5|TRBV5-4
TGTGCCAGCAGCTTTTCACTCGGGACACCGAGAACCGATGAGCCCCAGCATTTT
CASSFSLGTPRTDEPQHF
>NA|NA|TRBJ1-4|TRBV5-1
TGCGCCAGCAACTCGGGGTCTGCAACTAATGAAAAACTGTTTTTT
CASNSGSATNEKLFF
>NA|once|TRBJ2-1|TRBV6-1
TGTGCCGGGACCGGGGGCGATGAGCAGTTCTTC
CAGTGGDEQFF
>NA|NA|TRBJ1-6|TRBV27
TGTGCCAGCAGTTCCAGGGGTGACTGGCGCTCCTATAATTCACCCCTCCACTTT
CASSSRGDWRSYNSPLHF
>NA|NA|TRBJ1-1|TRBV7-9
TGTGCCAGCAGCTTGTCTTTGAACACTGAAGCTTTCTTT
CASSLSLNTEAFF
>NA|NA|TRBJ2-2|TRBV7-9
TGTGCCAGCAGCTTACCCAAAGGCACCGGGGAGCTGTTTTTT
CASSLPKGTGELFF
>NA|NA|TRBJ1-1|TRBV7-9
TGTGCCAGCAGCCACCGGTGGGCAGGTAGTTGGGAGGAAGCTTTCTTT
CASSHRWAGSWEEAFF
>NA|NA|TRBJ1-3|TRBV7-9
TGTGCCAGCAGCTTTTCGACCCAAACTCGTTCCAATGGAAACACCATATATTTT
CASSFSTQTRSNGNTIYF
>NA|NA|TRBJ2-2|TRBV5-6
TGTGCCAGCAGCTATTCGTGGACAACGACGAACACCGGGGAGCTGTTTTTT
CASSYSWTTTNTGELFF
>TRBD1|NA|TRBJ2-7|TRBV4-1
TGCGCCAGCAGCGTCCGACAGGGGCAATCCTACGAGCAGTACTTC
CASSVRQGQSYEQYF
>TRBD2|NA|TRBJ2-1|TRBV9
TGTGCCAGCAGCACAGGACTAGCGCGTTACAATGAGCAGTTCTTC
CASSTGLARYNEQFF
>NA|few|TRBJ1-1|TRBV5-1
TGCGCCAGCAGCTTTGGTTCGATGAACACTGAAGCTTTCTTT
CASSFGSMNTEAFF
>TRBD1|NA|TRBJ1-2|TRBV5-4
TGTGCCAGCAGCTTGACAGGGGATCCCGTATATGGCTACACCTTC
CASSLTGDPVYGYTF
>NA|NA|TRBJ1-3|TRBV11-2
TGTGCCAGCAGCTTATCGTCTTCCCAGGGGAGCTCTGGAAACACCATATATTTT
CASSLSSSQGSSGNTIYF
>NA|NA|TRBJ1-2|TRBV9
TGTGCCAGCAGCATTGGGGGGTCCAACTATGGCTACACCTTC
CASSIGGSNYGYTF
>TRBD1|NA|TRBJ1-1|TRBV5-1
TGCGCCAGCAGCCCCTTCGGGGAAGGGGGCGCGACTGAAGCTTTCTTT
CASSPFGEGGATEAFF
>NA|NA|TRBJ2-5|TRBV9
TGTGCCAGCAGCGTTCTTACATCGGGGATCCAGTACTTC
CASSVLTSGIQYF
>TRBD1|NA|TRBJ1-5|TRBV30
TGTGCCTGGAGCTTAGGGGGCTGGGGCAATCAGCCCCAGCATTTT
CAWSLGGWGNQPQHF
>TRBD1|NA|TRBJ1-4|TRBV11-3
TGTGCCAGCAGCCTTGGAGTGGGGACAGGGGTCGACGAAAAACTGTTTTTT
CASSLGVGTGVDEKLFF
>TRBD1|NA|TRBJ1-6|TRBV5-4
TGTGCCAGCAGCTTGGCGGGACAGGGTAATTCACCCCTCCACTTT
CASSLAGQGNSPLHF
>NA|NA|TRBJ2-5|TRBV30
TGTGCCTGGACCCCAGGTTGGAGAGTGAGGCAAGAGACCCAGTACTTC
CAWTPGWRVRQETQYF
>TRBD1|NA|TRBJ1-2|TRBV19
TGTGCCAGTAGTCCCCGACAGGGTGCTGGCTATGGCTACACCTTC
CASSPRQGAGYGYTF
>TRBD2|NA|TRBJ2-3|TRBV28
TGTGCCAGCAGCGGGGGACTAGCGGGAGGTTCTGATACGCAGTATTTT
CASSGGLAGGSDTQYF
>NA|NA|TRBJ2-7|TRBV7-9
TGTGCCAGCAGCTTAACAGTAGGGGCCTACGAGCAGTACTTC
CASSLTVGAYEQYF
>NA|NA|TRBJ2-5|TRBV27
TGTGCCAGCAGTTTATCACCCCTCACGGCCCAGTACTTC
CASSLSPLTAQYF
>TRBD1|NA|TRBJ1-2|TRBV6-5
TGTGCCAGCAGTTACGAGACAGGGGACGGCTACACCTTC
CASSYETGDGYTF
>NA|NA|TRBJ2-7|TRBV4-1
TGCGCCAGCAGCCAAGAACGGGGCTACGAGCAGTACTTC
CASSQERGYEQYF
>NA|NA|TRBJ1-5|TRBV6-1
TGTGCCAGCAGTGAAGGCCCCAGGGGGCCCCAGCATTTT
CASSEGPRGPQHF
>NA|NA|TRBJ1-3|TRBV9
TGTGCCAGAAATCAGGAAAACTCTGGAAACACCATATATTTT
CARNQENSGNTIYF
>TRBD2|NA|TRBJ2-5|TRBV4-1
TGCGCCAGCAGCCAAGACCGGACTAGCGGTCCCCGGTGGACCCAGTACTTC
CASSQDRTSGPRWTQYF
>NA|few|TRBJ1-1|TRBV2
TGTGCCAGCAGAGTCAGATTAACCACTGAAGCTTTCTTT
CASRVRLTTEAFF
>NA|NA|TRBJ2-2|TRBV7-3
TGTGCCAGCAGGTCGAACACCGGGGAGCTGTTTTTT
CASRSNTGELFF
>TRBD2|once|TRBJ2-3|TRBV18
TGTGCCAGCTCACCAATTAGACTAGCGATCACAGATACGCAGTATTTT
CASSPIRLAITDTQYF
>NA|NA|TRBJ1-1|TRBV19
TGTGCCAGTGGCACGGGCTTCAACACTGAAGCTTTCTTT
CASGTGFNTEAFF